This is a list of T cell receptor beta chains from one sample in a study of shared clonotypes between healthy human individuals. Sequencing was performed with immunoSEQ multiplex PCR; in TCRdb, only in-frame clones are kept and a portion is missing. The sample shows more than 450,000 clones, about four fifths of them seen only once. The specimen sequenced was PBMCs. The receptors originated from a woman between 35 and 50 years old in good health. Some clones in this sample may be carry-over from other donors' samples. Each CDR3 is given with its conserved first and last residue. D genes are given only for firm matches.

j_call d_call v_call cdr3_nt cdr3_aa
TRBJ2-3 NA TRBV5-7 TGTGCCAGCCCCTTTATAGTCCACGGAGTGGATACGCAGTATTTT CASPFIVHGVDTQYF
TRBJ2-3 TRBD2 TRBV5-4 TGTGCCAGCAGCGGTATAGCGGGGGGCACAGATACGCAGTATTTT CASSGIAGGTDTQYF
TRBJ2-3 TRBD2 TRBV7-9 TGTGCCAGCAGCTTAGCTAGCGGGGCCGGGGATACGCAGTATTTT CASSLASGAGDTQYF
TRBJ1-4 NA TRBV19 TGTGCCAGTAGTCTAGGACAGTCCTTTAATGAAAAACTGTTTTTT CASSLGQSFNEKLFF
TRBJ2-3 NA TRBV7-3 TGTGCCAGCAGCTTCCGGCAAATCACAGATACGCAGTATTTT CASSFRQITDTQYF
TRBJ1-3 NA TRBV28 TGTGCCAGCTGGGCGTTTGCGGGAAACACCATATATTTT CASWAFAGNTIYF
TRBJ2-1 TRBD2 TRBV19 TGTGCCAGTAGTACCGCCCCTAGCGGGAGAAGTAATGAGCAGTTCTTC CASSTAPSGRSNEQFF
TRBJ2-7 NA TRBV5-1 TGCGCCAGCAGCTTGGAACTTGCCGGCGAGCAGTACTTC CASSLELAGEQYF
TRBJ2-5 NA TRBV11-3 TGTGCCAGCAGCACACAAGAGACCCAGTACTTC CASSTQETQYF
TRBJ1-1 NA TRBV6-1 TGTGCCAGCAGGGGAATTGCAAACACTGAAGCTTTCTTT CASRGIANTEAFF
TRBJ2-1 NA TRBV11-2 TGTGCCAGCAGCTGGAAACTGGGACTCCCTGATACCAATGAGCAGTTCTTC CASSWKLGLPDTNEQFF
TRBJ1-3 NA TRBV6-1 TGTGCCAGCAGTGACGCCGGGACCGTCTCCTCGACCATATATTTT CASSDAGTVSSTIYF
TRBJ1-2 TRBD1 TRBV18 TGTGCCAGCTCGGACGACAGGGCGTGGGGCTACACCTTC CASSDDRAWGYTF